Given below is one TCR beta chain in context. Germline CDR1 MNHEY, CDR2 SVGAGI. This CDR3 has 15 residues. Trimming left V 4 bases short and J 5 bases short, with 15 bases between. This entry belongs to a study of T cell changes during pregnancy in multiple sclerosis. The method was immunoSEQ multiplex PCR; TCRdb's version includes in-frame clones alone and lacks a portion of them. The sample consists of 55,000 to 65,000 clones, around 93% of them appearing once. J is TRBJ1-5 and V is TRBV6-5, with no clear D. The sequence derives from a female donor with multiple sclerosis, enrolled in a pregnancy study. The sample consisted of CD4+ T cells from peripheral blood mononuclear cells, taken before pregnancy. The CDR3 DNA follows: TGTGCCAGCAGTTCCACGAACAGCCCCGATCAGCCCCAGCATTTT. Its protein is CASSSTNSPDQPQHF.